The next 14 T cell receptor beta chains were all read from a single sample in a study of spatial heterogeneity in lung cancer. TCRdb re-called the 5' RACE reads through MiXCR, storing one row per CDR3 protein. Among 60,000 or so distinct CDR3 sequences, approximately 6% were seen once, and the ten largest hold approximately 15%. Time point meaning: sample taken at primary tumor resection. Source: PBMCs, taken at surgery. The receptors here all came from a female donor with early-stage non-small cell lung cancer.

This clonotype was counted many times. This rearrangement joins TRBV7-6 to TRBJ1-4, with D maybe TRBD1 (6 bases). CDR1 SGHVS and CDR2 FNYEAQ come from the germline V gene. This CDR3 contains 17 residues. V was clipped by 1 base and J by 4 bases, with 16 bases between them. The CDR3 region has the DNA TGTGCCAGCAGCTTAGGGGCCAGGGGTCGTGGTAATGAAAAACTGTTTTTT. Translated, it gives CASSLGARGRGNEKLFF.

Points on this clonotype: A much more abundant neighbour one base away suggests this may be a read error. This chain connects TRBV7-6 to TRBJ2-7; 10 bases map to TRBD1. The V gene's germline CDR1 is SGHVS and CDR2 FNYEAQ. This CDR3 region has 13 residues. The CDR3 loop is CASSLGQGAEQHV. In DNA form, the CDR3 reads TGTGCCAGCAGCTTAGGACAGGGGGCCGAGCAGCACGTC.

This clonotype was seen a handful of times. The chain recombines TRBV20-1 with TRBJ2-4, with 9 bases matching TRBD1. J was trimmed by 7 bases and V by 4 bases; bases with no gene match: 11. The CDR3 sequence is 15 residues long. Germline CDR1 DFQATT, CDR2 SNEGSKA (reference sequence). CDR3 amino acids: CSATALTGGGNIQYF. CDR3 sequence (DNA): TGCAGTGCTACGGCCCTTACAGGGGGCGGGAACATTCAGTACTTC.

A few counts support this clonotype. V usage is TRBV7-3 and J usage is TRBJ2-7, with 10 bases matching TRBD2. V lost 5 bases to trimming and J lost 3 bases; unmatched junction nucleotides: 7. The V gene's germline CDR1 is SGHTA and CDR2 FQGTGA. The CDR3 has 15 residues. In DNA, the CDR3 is TGTGCCAGCAGCCCTCGGACTAGCGGACACTACGAGCAGTACTTC. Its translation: CASSPRTSGHYEQYF.

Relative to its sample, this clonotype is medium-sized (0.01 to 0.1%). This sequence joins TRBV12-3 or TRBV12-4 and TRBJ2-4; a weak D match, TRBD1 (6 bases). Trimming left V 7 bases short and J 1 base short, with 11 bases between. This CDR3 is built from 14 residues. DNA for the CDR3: TGTGCCAGCACCCCAGACAGGGCCAAAAACATTCAGTACTTC. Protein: CASTPDRAKNIQYF.

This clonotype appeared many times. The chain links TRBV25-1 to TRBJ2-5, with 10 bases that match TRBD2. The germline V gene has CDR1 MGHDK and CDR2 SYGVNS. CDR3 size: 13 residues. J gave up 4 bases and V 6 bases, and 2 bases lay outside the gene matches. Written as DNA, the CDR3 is TGTGCCAGCAGAGGACTAGCGGCAGAGACCCAGTACTTC. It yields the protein CASRGLAAETQYF.

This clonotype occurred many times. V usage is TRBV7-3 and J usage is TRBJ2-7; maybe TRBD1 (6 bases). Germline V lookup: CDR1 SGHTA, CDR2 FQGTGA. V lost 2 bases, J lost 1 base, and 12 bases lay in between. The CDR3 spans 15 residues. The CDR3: CASSLQAGESYEQYF. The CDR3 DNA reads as TGTGCCAGCAGCTTACAGGCAGGGGAATCCTACGAGCAGTACTTC. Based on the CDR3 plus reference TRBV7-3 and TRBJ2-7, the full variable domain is GAGVSQTPSNKVTEKGKYVELRCDPISGHTALYWYRQSLGQGPEFLIYFQGTGAADDSGLPNDRFFAVRPEGSVSTLKIQRTERGDSAVYLCASSLQAGESYEQYFGPGTRLTVT.

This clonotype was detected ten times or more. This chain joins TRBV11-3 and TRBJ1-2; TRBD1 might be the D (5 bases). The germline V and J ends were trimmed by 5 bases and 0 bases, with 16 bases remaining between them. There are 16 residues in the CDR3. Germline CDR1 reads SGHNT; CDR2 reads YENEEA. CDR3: CASSPGGAQANYGYTF. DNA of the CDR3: TGTGCCAGCAGCCCAGGTGGGGCTCAAGCTAACTATGGCTACACCTTC.

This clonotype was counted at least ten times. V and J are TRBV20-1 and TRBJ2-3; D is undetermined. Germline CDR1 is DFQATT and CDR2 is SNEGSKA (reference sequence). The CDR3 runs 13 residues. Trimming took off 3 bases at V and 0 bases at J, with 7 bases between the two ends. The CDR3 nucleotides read TGCAGTGCTAGTAAAACGAGCACAGATACGCAGTATTTT. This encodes CSASKTSTDTQYF.

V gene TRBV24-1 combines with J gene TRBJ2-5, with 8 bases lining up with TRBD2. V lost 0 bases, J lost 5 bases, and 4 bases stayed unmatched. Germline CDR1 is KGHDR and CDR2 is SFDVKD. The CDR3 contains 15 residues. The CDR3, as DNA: TGTGCCACCAGTGATTTGCGGGGGGGACGGGAGACCCAGTACTTC. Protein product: CATSDLRGGRETQYF.

The CDR3 sequence: CASSLNSGTGETQYF. The CDR3 DNA is TGTGCCAGCAGTTTAAACTCAGGGACAGGAGAGACCCAGTACTTC. The chain carries TRBV12-3 or TRBV12-4 and TRBJ2-5; 8 bases are shared with TRBD1. V trimming: 2 bases; J trimming: 4 bases; junction bases outside the gene matches: 6. This CDR3 is built from 15 residues.

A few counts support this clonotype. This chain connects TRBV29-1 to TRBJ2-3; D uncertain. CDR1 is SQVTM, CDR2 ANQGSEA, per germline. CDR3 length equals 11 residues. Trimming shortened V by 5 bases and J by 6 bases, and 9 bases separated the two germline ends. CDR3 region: CSVTPRDTQYF. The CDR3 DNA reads TGCAGCGTTACCCCTCGGGATACGCAGTATTTT.

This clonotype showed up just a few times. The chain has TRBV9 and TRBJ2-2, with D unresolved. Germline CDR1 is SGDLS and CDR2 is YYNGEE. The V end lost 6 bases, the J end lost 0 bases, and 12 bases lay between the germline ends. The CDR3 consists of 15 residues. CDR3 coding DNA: TGTGCCAGCACTTACGGCCAGGCGAACACCGGGGAGCTGTTTTTT. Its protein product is CASTYGQANTGELFF. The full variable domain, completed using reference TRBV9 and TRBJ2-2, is DSGVTQTPKHLITATGQRVTLRCSPRSGDLSVYWYQQSLDQGLQFLIQYYNGEERAKGNILERFSAQQFPDLHSELNLSSLELGDSALYFCASTYGQANTGELFFGEGSRLTVL.

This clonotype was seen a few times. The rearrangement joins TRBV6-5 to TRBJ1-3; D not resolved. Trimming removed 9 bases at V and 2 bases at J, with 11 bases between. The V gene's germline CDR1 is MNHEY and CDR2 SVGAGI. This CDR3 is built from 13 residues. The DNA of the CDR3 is TGTGCCAGTCGGTTGGGGACTGGAAACACCATATATTTT. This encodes CASRLGTGNTIYF.